The subject of this entry is one T cell receptor (beta chain). What it recognizes is unknown. Cells designated naive CD8 were CD45RO-negative and were positively selected for CCR7, with terminally differentiated effector memory CD45RA+ cells excluded. Trimming pared 4 bases from V and 0 bases from J, leaving 18 bases between. Germline CDR1 MNHEY, CDR2 SMNVEV (reference sequence). The CDR3 has 17 residues. These data belong to a study of shared clonotypes between healthy human individuals. The method was immunoSEQ multiplex PCR; TCRdb's version includes in-frame clones alone and lacks a portion of them. The repertoire holds around 1.9 million clones, 85% to 95% seen once, with approximately 1.7% in the top ten. Findings and limits, study-wide: Represented diversity (both genetic and exposure-history) was limited by the small number of donors.

This clonotype was obtained from a man between 18 and 29 years old in good health. Some clones in this sample may be carry-over from other donors' samples. Material: naive CD8+ T cells from PBMCs. The chain carries TRBV27 and TRBJ2-5; D not certain. Here the CDR3 DNA reads TGTGCCAGCAGTTCCCTACCGGACCCACGGTACCAAGAGACCCAGTACTTC. Encoded protein: CASSSLPDPRYQETQYF.